The 6 T cell receptor beta chains in this list originate from one sample, sequenced in a study of cytomegalovirus exposure and HLA in healthy donors. The PCR used 60 Vbeta and 13 Jbeta primers. TCRdb keeps only in-frame clones here, not all; method: immunoSEQ multiplex PCR. The profile shows roughly 200,000 clones, around 82% of them singletons. Material: PBMCs. The receptors originated from a man in his forties in good health and CMV-seropositive.

The chain is built from TRBV5-6 and TRBJ2-2; D might be TRBD1 (5 bases). CDR3 size: 13 residues. The germline gives CDR1 SGHDT, CDR2 YYEEEE. Trimming shortened V by 3 bases and J by 4 bases, and 7 bases separated the two germline ends. The CDR3 DNA follows: TGTGCCAGCAGCTCAGGGTTCACCGGGGAGCTGTTTTTT. It encodes CASSSGFTGELFF.

This clone showed up just once. The chain uses TRBV5-1 and TRBJ1-5; D might be TRBD1 (5 bases). With 4 bases removed from V and 7 bases from J, the gap between germline ends came to 18 bases. The CDR3 runs to 15 residues. Germline CDR1 reads SGHRS; CDR2 reads YFSETQ. Here the CDR3 DNA reads TGCGCCAGCAGCGAAGGAGGGACCTCAGGACAGCCCCAGCATTTT. It is translated as CASSEGGTSGQPQHF. Using reference TRBV5-1 and TRBJ1-5 for the parts outside the CDR3, the full variable domain is KAGVTQTPRYLIKTRGQQVTLSCSPISGHRSVSWYQQTPGQGLQFLFEYFSETQRNKGNFPGRFSGRQFSNSRSEMNVSTLELGDSALYLCASSEGGTSGQPQHFGDGTRLSIL.

The V gene is TRBV6-1, the J gene TRBJ2-5, with TRBD2 matching 9 bases. Per germline, CDR1 MNHNS and CDR2 SASEGT. CDR3 size: 15 residues. Trimming at V came to 3 bases and at J to 5 bases, leaving 7 bases not matched to a gene. DNA for the CDR3: TGTGCCAGCAGTGAGATTAGCGGGAGACTGGAGACCCAGTACTTC. As protein: CASSEISGRLETQYF.

The V call is TRBV5-4, the J call TRBJ1-2; weak D call: TRBD1 (5 bases). CDR3 size: 15 residues. Germline V gene lookup returns CDR1 SGHNT and CDR2 YYREEE (reference sequence). Trimming took off 3 bases at V and 7 bases at J, with 19 bases between the two ends. DNA for the CDR3: TGTGCCAGCAGCTCCCAGTGGGGCCTCTCGGGTGGCTACACCTTC. Protein sequence: CASSSQWGLSGGYTF.

This chain links TRBV2 with TRBJ2-3, with 11 bases identical to TRBD2. After removal of 6 bases from V and 7 bases from J, the junction contained 12 bases not matched to a gene. The CDR3 contains 16 residues. Germline V gene sequence: CDR1 SNHLY, CDR2 FYNNEI. The CDR3 sequence: CASRFGTSGEGNTQYF. Here the CDR3 DNA reads TGTGCCAGCAGGTTTGGGACTAGCGGAGAGGGGAATACGCAGTATTTT.

The gene calls are TRBV11-2 and TRBJ2-7; D is ambiguous. Trimming shortened V by 6 bases and J by 3 bases, and 12 bases separated the two germline ends. CDR3 length equals 13 residues. CDR1 and CDR2 (germline): SGHAT, FQNNGV. This CDR3 is CASSVGGDYEQYF. In DNA form, the CDR3 reads TGTGCCAGCAGTGTAGGCGGTGACTACGAGCAGTACTTC.